Listed here are 29 T cell receptor beta chains from one sample, sequenced in a study of a mutant IDH1 vaccine in newly diagnosed glioma. Their antigen targets remain unknown. The time point here: week 47, end of study. Each vaccine dose was 300 ug of mutant IDH1 20-mer peptide, with topical imiquimod. TCRdb keeps only in-frame clones here, not all; method: immunoSEQ multiplex PCR. The sample holds about 50,000 clones, around three quarters seen once. This sample comprised PBMCs, obtained from a glioma patient whose treatment included an IDH1 peptide vaccine. The receptors shown here come from a man aged 50-60 years with glioma.

This chain links TRBV7-2 with TRBJ2-5; possibly TRBD1 for D (6 bases). This CDR3 spans 11 amino acids. Germline CDR1 is SGHTA and CDR2 is FQGNSA. V lost 5 bases and J 5 bases, leaving 6 bases between the germline ends. CDR3 nucleotide sequence: TGTGCCAGCAGCCAGGGGGAGACCCAGTACTTC. It yields the protein CASSQGETQYF. The full variable domain, with the rest looked up from reference TRBV7-2 and TRBJ2-5, is GAGVSQSPSNKVTEKGKDVELRCDPISGHTALYWYRQSLGQGLEFLIYFQGNSAPDKSGLPSDRFSAERTGGSVSTLTIQRTQQEDSAVYLCASSQGETQYFGPGTRLLVL.

The V gene is TRBV6-5, the J gene TRBJ2-7, with a possible D match to TRBD2 (5 bases). Germline V gene sequence: CDR1 MNHEY, CDR2 SVGAGI. This CDR3 spans 15 amino acids. Trimming took off 5 bases at V and 0 bases at J, with 14 bases between the two ends. The CDR3 is CASSLFGRGSYEQYF. Here the CDR3 DNA reads TGTGCCAGCAGTCTTTTTGGACGGGGCTCCTACGAGCAGTACTTC.

This rearrangement joins TRBV28 to TRBJ1-1; D call uncertain. Trimming shortened V by 11 bases and J by 5 bases, and 15 bases separated the two germline ends. The CDR3 extends over 12 amino acids. CDR1 MDHEN and CDR2 SYDVKM come from the germline V gene. The CDR3 sequence is CAAAYSGTEAFF. DNA of the CDR3: TGTGCCGCAGCTTATAGCGGGACTGAAGCTTTCTTT.

This clone has only one observation. CDR3 protein: CASSGNRDSRQPQHF. As DNA, the CDR3 is TGTGCCAGCAGTGGAAACCGGGACAGTAGGCAGCCCCAGCATTTT. The chain joins TRBV6-1 to TRBJ1-5, with 7 bases fitting TRBD1. The length of the CDR3 is 15 residues. Germline lookup yields CDR1 MNHNS and CDR2 SASEGT. Trimming removed 4 bases from V and 7 bases from J; junction bases left unmatched: 10.

The chain employs TRBV29-1 and TRBJ1-1, with D possibly being TRBD1 (5 bases). The CDR3 is made up of 10 amino acids. Germline-derived CDR1 and CDR2 are SQVTM and ANQGSEA. CDR3 in amino acids: CAGMNTEAFF. The CDR3 DNA follows: TGCGCAGGGATGAACACTGAAGCTTTCTTT.

This chain's CDR3 is CASSLGGLGAYEQYF. The CDR3 DNA follows: TGTGCCAGCAGCCTCGGAGGACTGGGAGCCTACGAGCAGTACTTC. The V and J genes are TRBV21-1 and TRBJ2-7; the D segment call TRBD2 is taken from the table without a DNA check. TRBV21-1 is marked as a pseudogene. CDR3 size: 15 residues.

V is TRBV4-3 and J is TRBJ2-1; D is uncertain. V was pared by 4 bases and J by 4 bases, with 11 bases between. This CDR3 is 14 amino acids long. Per germline, CDR1 LGHNA and CDR2 YSLEER. This CDR3 is CASSRTNTYNEQFF. CDR3 coding DNA: TGCGCCAGCAGCCGTACGAACACTTACAATGAGCAGTTCTTC.

The CDR3 DNA follows: TGTGCCAGTAGTATAGCGACACAGGCCTACGAGCAGTACTTC. As protein: CASSIATQAYEQYF. The chain couples TRBV19 to TRBJ2-7; D perhaps matches TRBD1 (5 bases). Germline CDR1 and CDR2: LNHDA and SQIVND (reference sequence). The CDR3 runs 14 residues. V lost 1 base and J 2 bases, leaving 9 bases between the germline ends.

V and J are TRBV30 and TRBJ1-1; TRBD1 aligns across 7 bases. CDR1 and CDR2 from the germline V gene are GTSNPN and SVGIG (reference sequence). Trimming cost V 5 bases and J 1 base; bases outside gene matches: 7. The CDR3 totals 14 residues. CDR3 DNA: TGTGCCTGGGGTACCGGGACAGCGAACACTGAAGCTTTCTTT. Its translation: CAWGTGTANTEAFF.

This clone was counted only a few times. The chain couples TRBV9 to TRBJ2-3, with 7 bases matching TRBD1. The CDR3 has 16 residues. V trimming: 0 bases; J trimming: 3 bases; junction bases outside the gene matches: 7. Germline V gene lookup returns CDR1 SGDLS and CDR2 YYNGEE. CDR3: CASSVAVTGLTDTQYF. DNA for the CDR3: TGTGCCAGCAGCGTAGCTGTGACAGGGCTTACAGATACGCAGTATTTT. Variable domain in full (rest from reference TRBV9 and TRBJ2-3): DSGVTQTPKHLITATGQRVTLRCSPRSGDLSVYWYQQSLDQGLQFLIQYYNGEERAKGNILERFSAQQFPDLHSELNLSSLELGDSALYFCASSVAVTGLTDTQYFGPGTRLTVL.

The chain recombines TRBV7-2 with TRBJ2-7, with 10 bases that match TRBD2. Trimming cost V 2 bases and J 0 bases; bases outside gene matches: 10. This CDR3 is 18 amino acids long. CDR1 SGHTA and CDR2 FQGNSA come from the germline V gene. DNA for the CDR3: TGTGCCAGCAGCTTACAGGGCGATAGCGGGGGGTCCTCCTACGAGCAGTACTTC. Protein product: CASSLQGDSGGSSYEQYF.

The chain uses TRBV30 and TRBJ2-7, with D perhaps matching TRBD1 or TRBD2 (5 bases each). The V end was cut by 4 bases, the J end by 2 bases, with 12 bases between. This CDR3 has 13 amino acids. In germline, CDR1 is GTSNPN, CDR2 SVGIG (reference sequence). Here the CDR3 DNA reads TGTGCCTGGACTACCGGGACGGCCTACGAGCAGTACTTC. As protein: CAWTTGTAYEQYF.

The chain joins TRBV4-2 to TRBJ1-4; 8 nucleotides line up with TRBD1. Per the germline V gene, CDR1 is LGHNA and CDR2 is YNFKEQ. V was clipped by 0 bases and J by 8 bases; unmatched bases: 14. This CDR3 spans 18 amino acids. The chain's CDR3 is CASSQDWKQTGEEEKLFF. In DNA form, the CDR3 reads TGTGCCAGCAGCCAAGATTGGAAGCAGACAGGGGAGGAGGAAAAACTGTTTTTT.

This chain uses TRBV25-1 with TRBJ1-2, with a tentative D call TRBD1 (5 bases). Germline-derived CDR1 and CDR2 are MGHDK and SYGVNS. V was clipped by 2 bases and J by 3 bases, with 7 bases between them. This CDR3 is 13 amino acids long. CDR3 nucleotides: TGTGCCAGCAGTGAAAGGGGTCACTATGGCTACACCTTC. Protein sequence: CASSERGHYGYTF.

The CDR3 DNA reads as TGTGCCAGCAGTCCTTCTTGGCTCGAGAGGTACGAGCAGTACTTC. The encoded protein is CASSPSWLERYEQYF. The chain is built from TRBV6-5 and TRBJ2-7; D gene unclear. Germline CDR1 reads MNHEY; CDR2 reads SVGAGI. Trimming removed 5 bases at V and 4 bases at J, with 18 bases between. This CDR3 is built from 15 residues.

The chain combines TRBV6-1 with TRBJ1-5; D is undetermined. Looked up from germline, CDR1 is MNHNS and CDR2 is SASEGT. The CDR3 runs to 13 residues. Trimming removed 4 bases from V and 6 bases from J, with 10 bases in between. The CDR3 is CASSVERAQPQHF. The CDR3 DNA reads TGTGCCAGCAGTGTCGAGAGGGCTCAGCCCCAGCATTTT.

This clone was observed a handful of times. V and J are TRBV6-4 and TRBJ1-1, with 7 bases fitting TRBD1. Trimming removed 6 bases from V and 1 base from J; junction bases left unmatched: 2. Germline CDR1 is MRHNA and CDR2 is SNTAGT. The CDR3 loop spans 13 amino acids. The CDR3 here is CASSRDRNTEAFF. The CDR3 DNA follows: TGTGCCAGCAGCCGGGACAGGAACACTGAAGCTTTCTTT.

The genes are TRBV7-2 and TRBJ2-3; 8 bases are shared with TRBD2. The V gene's germline CDR1 is SGHTA and CDR2 FQGNSA. V shed 5 bases, J shed 5 bases, and the junction held 6 bases outside the gene matches. The CDR3 runs 14 residues. CDR3 in DNA: TGTGCCAGCAGCCTGGCGGGGGGTATAGATACGCAGTATTTT. It is translated as CASSLAGGIDTQYF. The whole variable domain, filled in from reference TRBV7-2 and TRBJ2-3, reads GAGVSQSPSNKVTEKGKDVELRCDPISGHTALYWYRQSLGQGLEFLIYFQGNSAPDKSGLPSDRFSAERTGGSVSTLTIQRTQQEDSAVYLCASSLAGGIDTQYFGPGTRLTVL.

The J gene is TRBJ1-4, the V gene TRBV7-2; no firm D call. Trimming cost V 10 bases and J 2 bases, with 11 bases left between them. The CDR3 sequence is 13 residues long. The germline CDR1 and CDR2 sequences are SGHTA and FQGNSA. The CDR3 reads CATRRWTNEKLFF. DNA of the CDR3: TGTGCCACCCGGCGATGGACTAATGAAAAACTGTTTTTT.

This clone was counted once. V gene TRBV7-6 combines with J gene TRBJ2-5; 7 bases map to TRBD2. V dropped 0 bases and J dropped 2; count of bases not matched to a gene: 9. This CDR3 is built from 17 residues. Per the germline V gene, CDR1 is SGHVS and CDR2 is FNYEAQ. CDR3 bases: TGTGCCAGCAGCTTAGCGCCCCCAGCGGGGTTTCAAGAGACCCAGTACTTC. This codes for CASSLAPPAGFQETQYF.

This clone occurred once. V usage is TRBV9 and J usage is TRBJ2-3, with TRBD2 matching 10 bases. Trimming at V came to 0 bases and at J to 5 bases, leaving 12 bases not matched to a gene. The CDR3 is 18 amino acids. CDR1 is SGDLS and CDR2 is YYNGEE in the germline V gene. CDR3 amino acids: CASSVEGVAGGIGDTQYF. The CDR3 DNA sequence: TGTGCCAGCAGCGTAGAAGGGGTAGCGGGGGGAATTGGAGATACGCAGTATTTT.

The chain combines TRBV4-2 with TRBJ1-1, with 7 nucleotides matching TRBD1. CDR1 is LGHNA, CDR2 YNFKEQ, per germline. The CDR3 sequence is 15 residues long. With 2 bases clipped from V and 2 bases from J, the junction kept 5 bases outside the gene matches. CDR3 residues: CASSQPTGANTEAFF. The CDR3 DNA follows: TGTGCCAGCAGCCAACCTACAGGGGCTAACACTGAAGCTTTCTTT.

The chain joins TRBV5-6 to TRBJ1-2; weak D call: TRBD1 (6 bases). This CDR3 region has 11 residues. Germline V lookup: CDR1 SGHDT, CDR2 YYEEEE. Trimming cost V 6 bases and J 8 bases, with 11 bases left between them. CDR3 nucleotide sequence: TGTGCCAGCACTTGGAGGGGGGGCTACACCTTC. This codes for CASTWRGGYTF.

The V gene is TRBV27, the J gene TRBJ2-7; D is perhaps TRBD2 (5 bases). Trimming cost V 2 bases and J 2 bases, with 10 bases left between them. This CDR3 comprises 14 residues. Germline CDR1 and CDR2: MNHEY and SMNVEV (reference sequence). The CDR3: CASSLTGSAYEQYF. For the CDR3, the DNA is TGTGCCAGCAGTTTAACGGGATCTGCCTACGAGCAGTACTTC.

Here the CDR3 reads CASSQTGTSNSPLHF. Written as DNA, the CDR3 is TGCGCCAGCAGCCAGACCGGGACAAGTAATTCACCCCTCCACTTT. This chain links TRBV4-1 with TRBJ1-6; weak D call: TRBD1 (6 bases). V was trimmed by 3 bases and J by 6 bases, leaving 12 bases between them. The CDR3 is 15 residues long. CDR1 is MGHRA and CDR2 is YSYEKL in the germline V gene.

Regarding this clone: The junction does not match germline at one end; this may be a read error. The chain combines TRBV2 with TRBJ2-7, with a tentative D call TRBD1 (5 bases). Germline CDR1 and CDR2: SNHLY and FYNNEI. The CDR3 extends over 14 amino acids. CDR3 protein: CASSEALLRGPSNF. The CDR3 nucleotides read TGTGCCAGCAGTGAAGCGCTCCTAAGGGGTCCTTCGAACTTC.

This clone was recorded only once. The V and J genes are TRBV2 and TRBJ2-3, with D possibly TRBD2 on 5 matching bases. V dropped 7 bases and J dropped 3 bases, with 14 bases sitting between them. The CDR3 contains 14 residues. Germline values: CDR1 SNHLY, CDR2 FYNNEI. CDR3 DNA sequence: TGTGCCAGCACATGGAAGCCGGGGACAGATACGCAGTATTTT. This encodes CASTWKPGTDTQYF.

The chain recombines TRBV30 with TRBJ2-7; D might be TRBD1 (6 bases). The CDR3 totals 13 residues. Trimming stripped 2 bases from V and 6 bases from J, with 14 bases between. Germline lookup yields CDR1 GTSNPN and CDR2 SVGIG (reference sequence). CDR3 region: CAWSRDTQSEQYF. CDR3 nucleotide sequence: TGTGCCTGGAGTAGGGACACCCAAAGCGAGCAGTACTTC.

The chain uses TRBV18 and TRBJ1-1; D gene uncertain. Trimming took off 2 bases at V and 5 bases at J, with 12 bases between the two ends. Germline V gene data show CDR1 as KGHSH and CDR2 as LQKENI. The CDR3 contains 14 residues. This chain's CDR3 is CASSPDSPPTEAFF. The CDR3 coding sequence is TGTGCCAGCTCACCAGACTCCCCACCGACTGAAGCTTTCTTT.